Below are 16 T cell receptor beta chains sequenced from a single sample in a study of T-cell memory formation after mild COVID-19. One entry per CDR3 protein, called by TCRdb with MiXCR from the 5' RACE reads. The sample records 550,000 to 700,000 distinct CDR3 sequences, roughly 18% being singletons. Sample: PBMCs or a T cell subset sorted from them (not recorded which). All receptors derive from an adult woman who had mild COVID-19 (a few samples of this study predate the infection). Cell type and time point are not known.

This chain joins TRBV5-4 and TRBJ2-1; 8 bases are shared with TRBD2. The junction had 5 bases not matched to a gene; V was cut back by 4 bases and J by 2 bases. The germline gives CDR1 SGHNT, CDR2 YYREEE (reference sequence). This CDR3 has 15 amino acids. The CDR3, as DNA: TGTGCCAGCAGCGAGACTAGCGCAACCTACAATGAGCAGTTCTTC. It yields the protein CASSETSATYNEQFF.

This clonotype was detected once. This chain connects TRBV28 to TRBJ2-1; tentatively, D is TRBD2 (6 bases). CDR3 length equals 16 residues. Trimming removed 2 bases at V and 8 bases at J, with 19 bases between. Per germline, CDR1 MDHEN and CDR2 SYDVKM. In nucleotides, the CDR3 is TGTGCCAGCAGTTTAGTTGTTAGCGGAGTACAGTATGAGCAGTTCTTC. Its translation: CASSLVVSGVQYEQFF.

The chain carries TRBV7-2 and TRBJ2-7, with 9 bases fitting TRBD2. Germline V gene lookup returns CDR1 SGHTA and CDR2 FQGNSA. J gave up 3 bases and V 2 bases, and 5 bases lay outside the gene matches. The CDR3 runs 15 residues. The CDR3 protein is CASSLMGLAYYEQYF. In DNA, the CDR3 is TGTGCCAGCAGCTTAATGGGACTAGCTTACTACGAGCAGTACTTC. Full variable domain (rest looked up from reference TRBV7-2 and TRBJ2-7): GAGVSQSPSNKVTEKGKDVELRCDPISGHTALYWYRQSLGQGLEFLIYFQGNSAPDKSGLPSDRFSAERTGGSVSTLTIQRTQQEDSAVYLCASSLMGLAYYEQYFGPGTRLTVT.

This clonotype has a handful of counts. The chain couples TRBV4-2 to TRBJ2-7, with TRBD2 matching over 12 bases. Germline V gene lookup returns CDR1 LGHNA and CDR2 YNFKEQ. The CDR3 totals 17 residues. Trimming at V came to 2 bases and at J to 7 bases, leaving 12 bases not matched to a gene. CDR3 sequence reads: CASSQLAGGLGEGEQYF. In DNA form, the CDR3 reads TGTGCCAGCAGCCAACTAGCGGGAGGGCTGGGGGAGGGAGAGCAGTACTTC.

This chain connects TRBV5-1 to TRBJ1-4; possibly TRBD1 for D (6 bases). The germline V gene has CDR1 SGHRS and CDR2 YFSETQ. With 3 bases removed from V and 5 bases from J, the gap between germline ends came to 17 bases. CDR3 size: 16 residues. The CDR3 nucleotides read TGCGCCAGCAGCTCCAACTCAGGGGTCAGGAATGAAAAACTGTTTTTT. It specifies CASSSNSGVRNEKLFF.

This clonotype was observed a handful of times. This chain links TRBV25-1 with TRBJ2-5; perhaps TRBD2 as D (7 bases). Germline CDR1 is MGHDK and CDR2 is SYGVNS. Trimming removed 6 bases from V and 3 bases from J, with 11 bases in between. This CDR3 is 13 amino acids long. This chain's CDR3 is CASRRGAEETQYF. The CDR3 DNA follows: TGTGCCAGCAGACGGGGGGCCGAAGAGACCCAGTACTTC.

This clonotype was seen many times. The chain links TRBV20-1 to TRBJ2-7, with 7 bases fitting TRBD2. In germline, CDR1 is DFQATT, CDR2 SNEGSKA (reference sequence). The CDR3 is 16 residues long. J lost 0 bases, V lost 3 bases, and 11 bases had no gene match. CDR3 sequence: CSARSGEAGLSYEQYF. The DNA for the CDR3 is TGCAGTGCTAGGAGCGGGGAAGCGGGGCTCTCCTACGAGCAGTACTTC.

This clonotype has a handful of counts. The gene calls are TRBV6-6 and TRBJ2-3, with TRBD2 matching over 8 bases. Per germline, CDR1 MNHNY and CDR2 SVGAGI (reference sequence). The junction had 6 bases not matched to a gene; V was cut back by 2 bases and J by 8 bases. This CDR3 comprises 14 residues. CDR3 bases: TGTGCCAGCAGTTACGACGGGGGGGAGGCTACGCAGTATTTT. Translation: CASSYDGGEATQYF.

This clonotype was seen a handful of times. V usage is TRBV4-3 and J usage is TRBJ2-5; D is perhaps TRBD1 or TRBD2 (5 bases each). Trimming shortened V by 2 bases and J by 7 bases, and 11 bases separated the two germline ends. The CDR3 length is 13 residues. Germline-derived CDR1 and CDR2 are LGHNA and YSLEER. CDR3 in amino acids: CASSQQGEGTQYF. As DNA, the CDR3 is TGCGCCAGCAGCCAACAGGGAGAAGGGACCCAGTACTTC.

The V gene is TRBV5-1, the J gene TRBJ2-1; a weak D match, TRBD1 (6 bases). Germline CDR1 is SGHRS and CDR2 is YFSETQ. The CDR3 runs to 14 residues. V lost 4 bases and J 9 bases, leaving 17 bases between the germline ends. CDR3 nucleotides: TGCGCCAGCAGCCTCCATGGACAGTCTCGTGAGCAGTTCTTC. Its protein is CASSLHGQSREQFF.

This chain uses TRBV12-3 or TRBV12-4 with TRBJ2-1; TRBD1 is a possible D gene (6 bases). Trimming stripped 6 bases from V and 10 bases from J, with 16 bases between. This CDR3 is built from 13 residues. This CDR3 is CASRDSNIGEQFF. CDR3 bases: TGTGCCAGCAGGGACAGCAACATTGGGGAGCAGTTCTTC.

This clonotype was found a few times. The CDR3, as DNA: TGTGCCAGCATGGCCATAGCGGGACTATACGAGCAGTACTTC. Amino acid sequence: CASMAIAGLYEQYF. The rearrangement uses TRBV6-2 or TRBV6-3 and TRBJ2-7; 8 bases match TRBD2. Germline V CDR1 and CDR2: MNHEY, SVGEGT. CDR3 size: 14 residues. V was clipped by 7 bases and J by 4 bases; unmatched bases: 9.

In its sample, this clonotype was seen a few times. V and J are TRBV7-2 and TRBJ1-4, with 7 bases lining up with TRBD1. CDR1 and CDR2 (germline): SGHTA, FQGNSA. J gave up 7 bases and V 2 bases, and 7 bases lay outside the gene matches. This CDR3 is 15 amino acids long. The CDR3 bases are TGTGCCAGCAGCTTATCCAGGGGGTGGAGTGAAAAACTGTTTTTT. Translation: CASSLSRGWSEKLFF.

This clonotype was detected a few times. This chain uses TRBV6-6 with TRBJ2-7, with TRBD2 as a possible D gene (5 bases). Per germline, CDR1 MNHNY and CDR2 SVGAGI (reference sequence). This CDR3 contains 17 residues. Trimming stripped 0 bases from V and 0 bases from J, with 15 bases between. CDR3 protein: CASSYSKRRKFSYEQYF. The CDR3 DNA is TGTGCCAGCAGTTACTCGAAGCGGCGGAAGTTCTCCTACGAGCAGTACTTC.

This clonotype showed up just a few times. The gene calls are TRBV29-1 and TRBJ1-1; 7 nucleotides line up with TRBD1. CDR1 SQVTM and CDR2 ANQGSEA come from the germline V gene. After removal of 5 bases from V and 1 base from J, the junction contained 4 bases not matched to a gene. This CDR3 comprises 13 residues. CDR3 amino acids: CSVLDRANTEAFF. The CDR3 bases are TGCAGCGTTCTCGACAGGGCGAACACTGAAGCTTTCTTT.

Comment on this clonotype: Germline is not matched at one junction end, which may reflect a read error. The CDR3 DNA reads as TGTGCCAGCAGCCTAGCGGGAGGGCCGGGTACGCAGTATTTT. This encodes CASSLAGGPGTQYF. The rearrangement joins TRBV7-2 to TRBJ2-3, with 12 positions matching TRBD2. The CDR3 runs to 14 residues. CDR1 SGHTA and CDR2 FQGNSA come from the germline V gene.